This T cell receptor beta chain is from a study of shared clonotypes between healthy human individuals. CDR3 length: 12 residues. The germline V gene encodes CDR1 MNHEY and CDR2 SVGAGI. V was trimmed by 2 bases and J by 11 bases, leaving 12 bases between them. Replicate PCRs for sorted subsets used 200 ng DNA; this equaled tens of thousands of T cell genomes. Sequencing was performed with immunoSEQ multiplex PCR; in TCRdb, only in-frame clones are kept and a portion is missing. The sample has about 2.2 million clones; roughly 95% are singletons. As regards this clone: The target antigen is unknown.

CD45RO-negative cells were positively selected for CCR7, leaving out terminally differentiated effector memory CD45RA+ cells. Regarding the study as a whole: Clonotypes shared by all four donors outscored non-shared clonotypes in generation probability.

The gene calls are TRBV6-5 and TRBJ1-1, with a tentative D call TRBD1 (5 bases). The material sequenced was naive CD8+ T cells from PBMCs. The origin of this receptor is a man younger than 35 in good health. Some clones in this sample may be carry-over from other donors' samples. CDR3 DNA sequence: TGTGCCAGCAGTTACCCCCCGGGGGAGGCTTTCTTT. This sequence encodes CASSYPPGEAFF.